The sequence of this T cell receptor beta chain was determined in a study of vaccination and CD4 T cells after COVID-19. Study-wide background: Overlapping peptides of the spike proteins of SARS-CoV-2, HCoV-NL63, HCoV-OC43 and HCoV-229E were used for cell stimulation.

Sequencing of DNA taken from cultured CD4+ T cells relied on the Oncomine TCR Beta short-read assay. Genomic DNA from cultured CD4+ T cells was extracted. MiXCR was run by TCRdb on the PCR reads, yielding one entry per CDR3 protein. The top ten hold around a fifth of the sample, which has 10,000 or so distinct CDR3 sequences, 36% seen once. V shed 3 bases and J shed 7 bases, with 7 bases lying between them. The CDR3 is 12 amino acids. In germline, CDR1 is MDHEN, CDR2 SYDVKM. Treatment specified: roughly ten-day PBMC culture with coronavirus spike peptide pools or control peptides (ViraFEST assay). CD4+ T lymphocytes from the unexposed donor were collected before the COVID-19 pandemic (2011-2018). Using peptide pools, antigen-specific T cells were expanded in ViraFEST before TCRs were sequenced. Comments on this clonotype: Its antigen is unidentified.

The chain has TRBV28 and TRBJ2-1; D is unclear. Specimen: CD4+ T cells from blood, cultured in vitro. The clonotype originates from a human donor in good health. The CDR3 here is CASSFVENEQFF. The CDR3 DNA reads as TGTGCCAGCAGTTTTGTGGAGAATGAGCAGTTCTTC.